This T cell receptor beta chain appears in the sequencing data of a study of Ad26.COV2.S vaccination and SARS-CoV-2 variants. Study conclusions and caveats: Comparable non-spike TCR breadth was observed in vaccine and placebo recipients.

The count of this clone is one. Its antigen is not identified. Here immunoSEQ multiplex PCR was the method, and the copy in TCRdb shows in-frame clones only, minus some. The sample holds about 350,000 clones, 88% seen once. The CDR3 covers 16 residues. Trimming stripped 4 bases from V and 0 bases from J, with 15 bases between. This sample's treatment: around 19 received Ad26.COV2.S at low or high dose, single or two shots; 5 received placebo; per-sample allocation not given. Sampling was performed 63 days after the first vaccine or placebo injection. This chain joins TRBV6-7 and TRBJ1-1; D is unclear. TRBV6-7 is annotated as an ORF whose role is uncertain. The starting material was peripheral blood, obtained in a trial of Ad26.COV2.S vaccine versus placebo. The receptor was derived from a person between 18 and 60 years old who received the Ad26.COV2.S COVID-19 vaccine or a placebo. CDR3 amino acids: CASSSDYPKVNTEAFF. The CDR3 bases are TGTGCCAGCAGTTCGGATTACCCGAAAGTGAACACTGAAGCTTTCTTT.